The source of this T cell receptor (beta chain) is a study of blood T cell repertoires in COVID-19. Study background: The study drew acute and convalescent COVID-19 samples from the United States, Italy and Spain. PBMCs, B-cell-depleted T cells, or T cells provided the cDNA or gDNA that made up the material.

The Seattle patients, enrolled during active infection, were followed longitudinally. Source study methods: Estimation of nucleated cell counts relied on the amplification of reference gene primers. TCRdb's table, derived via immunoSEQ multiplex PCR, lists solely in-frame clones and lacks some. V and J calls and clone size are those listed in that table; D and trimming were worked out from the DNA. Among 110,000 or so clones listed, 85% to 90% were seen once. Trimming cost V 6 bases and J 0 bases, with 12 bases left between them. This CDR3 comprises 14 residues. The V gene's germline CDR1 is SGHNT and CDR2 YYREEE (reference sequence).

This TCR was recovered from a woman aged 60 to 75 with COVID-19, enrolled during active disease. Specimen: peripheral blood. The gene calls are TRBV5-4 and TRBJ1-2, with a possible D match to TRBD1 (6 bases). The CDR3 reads CASISTGSNYGYTF. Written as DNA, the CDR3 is TGTGCCAGCATCTCAACAGGGTCTAACTATGGCTACACCTTC.